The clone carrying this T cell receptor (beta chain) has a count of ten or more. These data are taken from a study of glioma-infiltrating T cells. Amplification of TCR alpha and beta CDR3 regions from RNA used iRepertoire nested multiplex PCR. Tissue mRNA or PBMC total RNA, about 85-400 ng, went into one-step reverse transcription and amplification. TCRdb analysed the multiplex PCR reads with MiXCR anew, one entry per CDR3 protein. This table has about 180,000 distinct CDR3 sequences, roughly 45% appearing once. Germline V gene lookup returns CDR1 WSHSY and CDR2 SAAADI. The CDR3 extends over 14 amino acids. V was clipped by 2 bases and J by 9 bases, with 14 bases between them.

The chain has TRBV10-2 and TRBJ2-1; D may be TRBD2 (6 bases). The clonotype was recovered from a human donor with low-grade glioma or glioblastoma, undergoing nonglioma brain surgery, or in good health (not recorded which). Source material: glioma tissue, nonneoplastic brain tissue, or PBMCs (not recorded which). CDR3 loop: CASSEAGTVSEQFF. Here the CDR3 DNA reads TGCGCCAGCAGTGAGGCCGGGACTGTTAGTGAGCAGTTCTTC.